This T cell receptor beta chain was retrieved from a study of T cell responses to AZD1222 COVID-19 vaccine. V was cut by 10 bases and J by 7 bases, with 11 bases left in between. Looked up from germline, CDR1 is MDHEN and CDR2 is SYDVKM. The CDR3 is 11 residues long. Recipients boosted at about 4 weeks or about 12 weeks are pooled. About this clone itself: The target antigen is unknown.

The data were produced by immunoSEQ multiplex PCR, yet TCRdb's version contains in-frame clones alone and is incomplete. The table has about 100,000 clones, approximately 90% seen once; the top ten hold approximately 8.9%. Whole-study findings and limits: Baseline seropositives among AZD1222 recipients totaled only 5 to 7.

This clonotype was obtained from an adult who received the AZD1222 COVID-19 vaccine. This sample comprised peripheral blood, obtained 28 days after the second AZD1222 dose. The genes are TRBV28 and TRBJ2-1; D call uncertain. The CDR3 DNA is TGTGCCACCAAGTTCAGTAATGAGCAGTTCTTC. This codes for CATKFSNEQFF.